The T cell receptor (beta chain) described here comes from a study of shared T cell receptors in the human thymus. The V gene's germline CDR1 is SGHDT and CDR2 YYEEEE. The CDR3 has 14 amino acids. The V end lost 4 bases, the J end lost 10 bases, and 15 bases lay between the germline ends. Assay: immunoSEQ multiplex PCR; the TCRdb copy retains only in-frame clones and omits some. The repertoire holds 720,000 or so clones, with approximately 83% as singletons. This clone was seen once. This sample also belongs to another study, concerning human thymus T cells. That paper states: Resections from corrective heart surgery supplied the thymus tissue. Gene usage for V and J segments appeared biased in thymic and blood repertoires. Related research has reported that thymic repertoires overlap highly among unrelated individuals.

The TCR sequence derives from a girl in the first two years of life with a congenital heart defect. This rearrangement joins TRBV5-6 to TRBJ1-6; D not resolved. The sequencing input was thymocytes. The CDR3 region is CASSTLLIGSPLHF. The DNA for the CDR3 is TGTGCCAGCAGCACCCTACTAATTGGGTCACCCCTCCACTTT. Full variable domain (outside the CDR3, taken from reference TRBV5-6 and TRBJ1-6): DAGVTQSPTHLIKTRGQQVTLRCSPKSGHDTVSWYQQALGQGPQFIFQYYEEEERQRGNFPDRFSGHQFPNYSSELNVNALLLGDSALYLCASSTLLIGSPLHFGNGTRLTVT.